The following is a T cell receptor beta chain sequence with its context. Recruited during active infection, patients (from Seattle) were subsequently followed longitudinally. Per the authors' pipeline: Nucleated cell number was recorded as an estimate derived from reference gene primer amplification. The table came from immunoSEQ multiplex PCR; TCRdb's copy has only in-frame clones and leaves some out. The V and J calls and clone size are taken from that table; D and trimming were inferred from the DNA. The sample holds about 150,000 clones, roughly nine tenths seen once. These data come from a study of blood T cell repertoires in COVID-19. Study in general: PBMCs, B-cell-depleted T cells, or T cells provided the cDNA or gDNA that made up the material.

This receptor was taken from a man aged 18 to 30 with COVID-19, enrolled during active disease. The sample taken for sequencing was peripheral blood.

CDR3 sequence reads: CASTLMGRGTDTQYF. CDR3 sequence (DNA): TGTGCCAGCACCTTGATGGGTCGGGGCACAGATACGCAGTATTTT. The rearrangement uses TRBV28 and TRBJ2-3; D is undetermined. The germline gives CDR1 MDHEN, CDR2 SYDVKM. V lost 7 bases to trimming and J lost 1 base, with 15 bases between them. This CDR3 is built from 15 residues. The whole variable domain, filled in from reference TRBV28 and TRBJ2-3, reads DVKVTQSSRYLVKRTGEKVFLECVQDMDHENMFWYRQDPGLGLRLIYFSYDVKMKEKGDIPEGYSVSREKKERFSLILESASTNQTSMYLCASTLMGRGTDTQYFGPGTRLTVL.